The rows below give T cell receptor beta chains drawn from one sample of a study of shared clonotypes between healthy human individuals. Here immunoSEQ multiplex PCR was the method, and the copy in TCRdb shows in-frame clones only, minus some. The sample carries around 2.5 million clones, under 95% recorded once. Sequencing was done on a sample of naive CD4+ T cells from PBMCs. These receptor sequences come from a man between 18 and 29 years old in good health. Some clones in this sample may be carry-over from other donors' samples. The CDR3 runs from the conserved cysteine through the conserved F or W. D genes are given only for firm matches. Where a row states a size, it is once, few, many or the class of an expanded clone; other rows omit it.

j_gene,d_gene,v_gene,abundance,CDR3nt,CDR3aa
TRBJ2-7,-,TRBV5-8,-,TGTGCCAGCAGCTTGTTGTGGGGTCGGAACGAGCAGTACTTC,CASSLLWGRNEQYF
TRBJ2-7,-,TRBV18,once,TGTGCCAGCTCACCACTAAACGTGATCTCCTACGAGCAGTACTTC,CASSPLNVISYEQYF
TRBJ1-1,TRBD1,TRBV7-2,few,TGTGCCAGCAGCTTAGCAGGGACAGGCGGCCCTGAAGCTTTCTTT,CASSLAGTGGPEAFF
TRBJ2-5,TRBD2,TRBV5-6,-,TGTGCCAGTTCCGGGGCGGGGGTCCAAGAGACCCAGTACTTC,CASSGAGVQETQYF
TRBJ2-3,-,TRBV7-2,-,TGTGCCAGCATCAATGGCGGGACAGATACGCAGTATTTT,CASINGGTDTQYF
TRBJ2-7,TRBD2,TRBV5-1,-,TGCGCCAGCCGGCCGGTCGGGGGAGGGCCCCGTGCGTACGAGCAGTACTTC,CASRPVGGGPRAYEQYF
TRBJ2-3,-,TRBV18,-,TGTGCCAGCTCACCGCTCGACAGAACAGATACGCAGTATTTT,CASSPLDRTDTQYF
TRBJ2-7,-,TRBV6-1,-,TGTGCCAGCAGACCCGGACAGGGAGGGAAGTACGAGCAGTACTTC,CASRPGQGGKYEQYF
TRBJ2-1,-,TRBV6-4,-,TGTGCCAGCAGGAGGAGGGCGGACTCCTACAATGAGCAGTTCTTC,CASRRRADSYNEQFF
TRBJ1-5,TRBD1,TRBV19,-,TGTGCCAGTAACTCTGGGACAGGACTAAATCAGCCCCAGCATTTT,CASNSGTGLNQPQHF
TRBJ2-6,TRBD1,TRBV5-1,-,TGCGCCAGCAGCCAACCGGGACAGAGCTCTGGGGCCAACGTCCTGACTTTC,CASSQPGQSSGANVLTF
TRBJ2-7,-,TRBV30,once,TGTGCCTGGAGTCGCAGGACGGCCGAGCAGTACTTC,CAWSRRTAEQYF
TRBJ2-5,-,TRBV7-6,-,TGTGCCAGCAGCTCCCCGGGAGCCCAAGAGACCCAGTACTTC,CASSSPGAQETQYF
TRBJ2-1,-,TRBV7-2,-,TGTGCCAGCAGCTCCGTAGCTGGGACCTACAATGAGCAGTTCTTC,CASSSVAGTYNEQFF
TRBJ1-2,TRBD1,TRBV18,-,TGTGCCAGCTCACGTACCGGGACAGGGGTAGAATATGGCTACACCTTC,CASSRTGTGVEYGYTF
TRBJ2-5,-,TRBV4-1,-,TGCGCCAGCAGCCAAGAAAGAGCAGGGCAGGGGGAGACCCAGTACTTC,CASSQERAGQGETQYF
TRBJ2-1,TRBD2,TRBV5-5,-,TGTGCCAGCAGCTTGGCGACTAGCGGGAGGGCCAATGAGCAGTTCTTC,CASSLATSGRANEQFF